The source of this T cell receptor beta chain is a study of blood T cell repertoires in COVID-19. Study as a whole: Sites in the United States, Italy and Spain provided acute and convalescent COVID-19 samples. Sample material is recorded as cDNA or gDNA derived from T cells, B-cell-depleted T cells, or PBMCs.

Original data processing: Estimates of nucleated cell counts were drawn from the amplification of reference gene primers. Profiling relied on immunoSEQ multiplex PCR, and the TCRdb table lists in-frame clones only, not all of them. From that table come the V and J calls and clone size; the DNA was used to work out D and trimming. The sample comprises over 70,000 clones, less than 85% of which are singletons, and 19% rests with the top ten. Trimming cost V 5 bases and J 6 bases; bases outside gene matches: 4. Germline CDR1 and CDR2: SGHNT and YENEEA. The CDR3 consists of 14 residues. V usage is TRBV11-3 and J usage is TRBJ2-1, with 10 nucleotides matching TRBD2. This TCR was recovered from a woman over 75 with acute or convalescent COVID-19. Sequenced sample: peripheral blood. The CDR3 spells CASSPGLASNEQFF. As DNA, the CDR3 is TGTGCCAGCAGCCCGGGACTAGCGAGCAATGAGCAGTTCTTC.